This TCR beta chain was sequenced in a study of cytomegalovirus exposure and HLA in healthy donors. TCRdb's copy holds only in-frame clones and misses some; the assay was immunoSEQ multiplex PCR. The data contain roughly 330,000 clones, around 90% of them seen just once; the ten biggest clones take up approximately 1.1%. Concerning this clone itself: Its target is unknown.

The donors belonged to the roughly 110-subject validation cohort, separate from the approximately 700-subject first cohort. Notes on the study in general: Within the 130 or so validation repertoires, first-cohort TCR clusters tended to co-occur, according to a later analysis.

Between the trimmed V and J ends, which lost 7 bases and 2 bases, there was a span of 15 bases. The CDR3 is made up of 15 amino acids. The germline V gene has CDR1 SGHRS and CDR2 YFSETQ. The chain is built from TRBV5-1 and TRBJ2-2; the D gene is possibly TRBD2 (7 bases). This TCR was sampled from a woman under 40 in good health and CMV-seropositive. The sample comprised PBMCs. The CDR3 nucleotides are TGCGCCAGCTCAAACGGGGGGCTTAACACCGGGGAGCTGTTTTTT. It codes for CASSNGGLNTGELFF.